This T cell receptor beta chain was recorded in a study of spatial heterogeneity in lung cancer. Indicated time point: sample taken at primary tumor resection. Unsorted samples of tumor, nontumor lung or frozen PBMC had their whole RNA sequenced. TCRdb used MiXCR to reprocess the 5' RACE reads, holding one entry per CDR3 protein. Of about 50,000 distinct CDR3 sequences in the sample, around 7.6% were seen once. The source is a female donor with early-stage non-small cell lung cancer. The sample here was PBMCs, taken at surgery.

Here the CDR3 DNA reads TGTGCCAGCGGAGCCACAGGGGAGGGGCAGTACTTC. Translated: CASGATGEGQYF. The chain uses TRBV27 and TRBJ2-7; D is possibly TRBD1 or TRBD2 (7 bases each). The CDR3 runs to 12 residues. Germline CDR1 reads MNHEY; CDR2 reads SMNVEV (reference sequence). Trimming cost V 8 bases and J 9 bases, with 17 bases left between them.